This TCR beta chain was sequenced for a study of OX40 agonist ivuxolimab in advanced cancers. Study at large: The patients received agonistic anti-OX40 (CD134) antibody ivuxolimab. The dose of intravenous ivuxolimab that patients received every 2 weeks ranged from 0.01 to 10 mg/kg. The study enrolled dose-escalation patients with hepatocellular carcinoma, melanoma, renal cell or head and neck cancer.

The repertoire was sequenced with immunoSEQ multiplex PCR; TCRdb's copy has only in-frame clones and lacks some. Among some 150,000 clones listed, roughly 91% were seen once. The investigators sampled blood at baseline, at cycle 4 day 1, and at cycle 7 day 1. The CDR3 is 12 amino acids. Germline V gene data show CDR1 as MGHRA and CDR2 as YSYEKL. V lost 1 base, J lost 14 bases, and 14 bases lay in between. The sample was CD4+ or CD8+ T cells sorted from blood, taken in a trial of the OX40 agonist ivuxolimab. The source of this sequence is an adult with an advanced solid tumor such as melanoma, head and neck, liver or kidney cancer. J is TRBJ1-2 and V is TRBV4-1; D is undetermined. CDR3 region: CASSQARSAETF. The CDR3, as DNA: TGCGCCAGCAGCCAAGCTAGGTCCGCTGAGACCTTC.